One TCR beta chain is described in this entry. The record originates from a study of blood T cell repertoires in COVID-19. Study-level background: COVID-19 samples, acute and convalescent, were from the United States, Italy and Spain.

TCRdb's table, derived via immunoSEQ multiplex PCR, lists solely in-frame clones and lacks some. This sample carries under 200,000 clones, over 80% of them seen once, and the ten largest clones take around 13%. The CDR3 extends over 16 amino acids. From germline, CDR1 is SNHLY and CDR2 FYNNEI. V was clipped by 1 base and J by 1 base, with 13 bases between them. The rearrangement uses TRBV2 and TRBJ1-1, with D perhaps TRBD1 (5 bases). The clonotype originates from a woman in her fifties or sixties who had recovered from COVID-19. The sample was PBMCs or T cells enriched from blood (not recorded which). CDR3 nucleotide sequence: TGTGCCAGCAGTGAAGGGTGGACATCCCGGAACACTGAAGCTTTCTTT. The encoded protein is CASSEGWTSRNTEAFF.